Shown below are 17 T cell receptor beta chains from a single sample sequenced in a study of T cells in Graves' hyperthyroidism and ophthalmopathy. Amplification of TCR beta CDR3 regions was performed using RNA transcripts as template. RT-PCR in the first round (using the HTBI primer set) targeted the TCR CDR3. TCRdb ran MiXCR on the multiplex PCR reads and lists one entry per CDR3 protein. The sample has a few hundred thousand distinct CDR3 sequences, around 42% seen once. The sample was peripheral blood or thyroid tissue (not recorded which). All receptors derive from a woman aged 18-30 years with Graves' hyperthyroidism.

This clonotype was recorded many times. The V gene is TRBV14, the J gene TRBJ1-2; D gene uncertain. This CDR3 contains 12 residues. Trimming pared 4 bases from V and 8 bases from J, leaving 11 bases between. Germline assignment: CDR1 SGHDN and CDR2 FVKESK. The CDR3 spells CASSLGVWGYTF. The CDR3 nucleotides read TGTGCCAGCAGCCTGGGCGTTTGGGGCTACACCTTC.

The chain is built from TRBV25-1 and TRBJ1-2; no definite D call. Looked up from germline, CDR1 is MGHDK and CDR2 is SYGVNS. V gave up 8 bases and J gave up 4 bases, with 26 bases separating them. This CDR3 region has 17 residues. This chain's CDR3 is CASLTGGESTGIYGYTF. As DNA, the CDR3 is TGTGCCAGCTTAACTGGTGGGGAATCGACGGGGATCTATGGCTACACCTTC.

The table lists this clonotype with many counts. The chain links TRBV11-2 to TRBJ1-2; D gene unclear. The CDR3 sequence is 14 residues long. Germline V lookup: CDR1 SGHAT, CDR2 FQNNGV. V was clipped by 5 bases and J by 4 bases, with 14 bases between them. The CDR3 DNA reads TGTGCCAGCAGCCCAGCCCGGGGTGGCTATGGCTACACCTTC. It translates to CASSPARGGYGYTF. The full variable domain, completed using reference TRBV11-2 and TRBJ1-2, is EAGVAQSPRYKIIEKRQSVAFWCNPISGHATLYWYQQILGQGPKLLIQFQNNGVVDDSQLPKDRFSAERLKGVDSTLKIQPAKLEDSAVYLCASSPARGGYGYTFGSGTRLTVV.

The chain combines TRBV12-3 or TRBV12-4 with TRBJ2-5; D might be TRBD1 (6 bases). The CDR3 totals 13 residues. V lost 7 bases and J 4 bases, leaving 13 bases between the germline ends. The CDR3 here is CASMSRGTETQYF. The CDR3 nucleotides read TGTGCCAGCATGTCCAGGGGAACAGAGACCCAGTACTTC.

This clonotype was seen at least ten times. The chain joins TRBV2 to TRBJ2-7; a weak D match, TRBD1 (5 bases). This CDR3 is built from 13 residues. Trimming stripped 1 base from V and 5 bases from J, with 9 bases between. Germline CDR1 is SNHLY and CDR2 is FYNNEI. The CDR3 DNA is TGTGCCAGCAGTGAAGTGGTAGGGGACGAGCAGTACTTC. Protein product: CASSEVVGDEQYF.

This clonotype was picked up many times. V is TRBV29-1 and J is TRBJ2-5; 10 bases map to TRBD1. Trimming took 6 bases from V and 5 from J; bases not matched to a gene: 15. The germline gives CDR1 SQVTM, CDR2 ANQGSEA. The CDR3 runs to 16 residues. CDR3 sequence (DNA): TGCAGCGTCGAGTGGCAACGACAGGGGGCCTGGGAGACCCAGTACTTC. Translation gives CSVEWQRQGAWETQYF.

This chain uses TRBV19 with TRBJ2-2, with D possibly TRBD1 on 6 matching bases. CDR3 length: 14 amino acids. CDR1 is LNHDA, CDR2 SQIVND, per germline (reference sequence). V was clipped by 4 bases and J by 5 bases, with 11 bases between them. The CDR3 DNA reads as TGTGCCAGTAGTACAACACAGGGAACCGGGGAGCTGTTTTTT. It encodes CASSTTQGTGELFF.

The table lists this clonotype with many counts. The rearrangement links TRBV5-1 to TRBJ1-2; TRBD1 might be the D (6 bases). V was trimmed by 3 bases and J by 6 bases, leaving 21 bases between them. The CDR3 has 16 residues. From germline, CDR1 is SGHRS and CDR2 YFSETQ. The CDR3 is CASSYTGAKPWNGYTF. Here the CDR3 DNA reads TGCGCCAGCAGCTACACGGGGGCGAAACCCTGGAATGGCTACACCTTC.

This clonotype was counted between two and nine times. This sequence joins TRBV5-1 and TRBJ2-7; D is ambiguous. The CDR3 runs to 14 residues. V lost 4 bases to trimming and J lost 3 bases, with 14 bases between them. Germline V lookup: CDR1 SGHRS, CDR2 YFSETQ. The CDR3 region has the DNA TGCGCCAGCAGCCAGTCGGACGGCCTCTACGAGCAGTACTTC. Translating it yields CASSQSDGLYEQYF.

The sample holds many counts of this clonotype. V usage is TRBV5-1 and J usage is TRBJ2-7; D may be TRBD1 (5 bases). The V and J ends lost 3 bases and 2 bases respectively, with 12 bases between them. Per the germline V gene, CDR1 is SGHRS and CDR2 is YFSETQ. The CDR3 covers 14 residues. DNA of the CDR3: TGCGCCAGCAGCTCGGACACGATAACCTACGAGCAGTACTTC. This gives the protein CASSSDTITYEQYF.

The rearrangement links TRBV3-1 to TRBJ2-2; 10 positions match TRBD2. The germline CDR1 and CDR2 sequences are LGHDT and YNNKEL (reference sequence). The trim removed 0 bases at V and 6 bases at J, leaving 7 bases unmatched. This CDR3 region has 17 residues. The CDR3 DNA follows: TGTGCCAGCAGCCAAGATTGGAGCGGGAGGGCCCCCGGGGAGCTGTTTTTT. Amino acid sequence: CASSQDWSGRAPGELFF.

The J gene is TRBJ2-5, the V gene TRBV5-8, with TRBD2 identical over 13 bases. Trimming removed 0 bases from V and 4 bases from J; junction bases left unmatched: 3. The length of the CDR3 is 16 residues. Germline CDR1 is SGHTS and CDR2 is YDEGEE. The CDR3 region has the DNA TGTGCCAGCAGCTTGGAACGGACTAGCGGGAGAGAGACCCAGTACTTC. Encoded protein: CASSLERTSGRETQYF. Combining the CDR3 with reference TRBV5-8 and TRBJ2-5 gives the whole variable domain EAGVTQSPTHLIKTRGQQATLRCSPISGHTSVYWYQQALGLGLQFLLWYDEGEERNRGNFPPRFSGRQFPNYSSELNVNALELEDSALYLCASSLERTSGRETQYFGPGTRLLVL.

Points on this clonotype: With a much larger clone just one base away, this may be a read error. This chain connects TRBV12-3 or TRBV12-4 to TRBJ2-5, with 7 bases lining up with TRBD2. The CDR3 extends over 13 amino acids. The CDR3 sequence is CASGLGRVEAQYF. The CDR3 DNA sequence: TGTGCTAGTGGTTTGGGGAGGGTGGAGGCCCAGTACTTC.

The chain links TRBV7-8 to TRBJ2-3; 8 bases align to TRBD2. The CDR3 is 18 residues long. Per the germline V gene, CDR1 is SGHVS and CDR2 is FQNEAQ. Trimming took 3 bases from V and 6 from J; bases not matched to a gene: 17. CDR3 DNA sequence: TGTGCCAGCAGCTTCCCCACACTAGCGGAGGTTGGAGCGGATACGCAGTATTTT. This encodes CASSFPTLAEVGADTQYF.

The V gene is TRBV24-1, the J gene TRBJ2-1, with TRBD2 matching over 11 bases. The length of the CDR3 is 16 residues. Trimming took 3 bases from V and 7 from J; bases not matched to a gene: 7. Germline assignment: CDR1 KGHDR and CDR2 SFDVKD. This CDR3 reads CATSDPATSGKNEQFF. The DNA for the CDR3 is TGTGCCACCAGTGATCCTGCGACTAGCGGGAAGAATGAGCAGTTCTTC.

This clonotype turned up a few times. The gene calls are TRBV6-6 and TRBJ2-7, with a possible D match to TRBD2 (5 bases). Germline V gene lookup returns CDR1 MNHNY and CDR2 SVGAGI (reference sequence). The V and J ends lost 2 bases and 1 base respectively, with 15 bases between them. This CDR3 spans 16 amino acids. The CDR3 spells CASSYPPGVRSYEQYF. The CDR3 nucleotides read TGTGCCAGCAGTTACCCCCCCGGGGTTCGGTCCTACGAGCAGTACTTC.

With regard to this clonotype: The junction does not match germline at one end; this may be a read error. The chain couples TRBV5-4 to TRBJ1-5, with TRBD1 matching over 10 bases. CDR1 SGHNT and CDR2 YYREEE come from the germline V gene (reference sequence). This CDR3 has 17 amino acids. The CDR3 coding sequence is TGTGCCAGCAGCCTGACAGGGGGCGGTGGAAGCAATCGGCCCCAGCATTTT. It translates to CASSLTGGGGSNRPQHF.